Shown below are 30 T cell receptor beta chains from a single sample sequenced in a study of CD8+ T cells in alopecia areata. The sample's treatment: oral pan-JAK inhibitor, 5-10 mg twice daily. Sequencing relied on a cDNA template that was reverse transcribed from extracted RNA. Using immunoSEQ multiplex PCR, the repertoire was profiled, and TCRdb retains in-frame clones only, with some absent. Here the sample spans 150,000 to 200,000 clones, 58% being singletons. Specimen: CD8+ T cells sorted from blood, collected at week 24, from a patient treated with tofacitinib. The receptors originated from a human donor with alopecia areata.

V usage is TRBV7-9 and J usage is TRBJ2-3; D not resolved. Between the trimmed V and J ends, which lost 2 bases and 2 bases, there was a span of 11 bases. The CDR3 covers 15 residues. Germline V lookup: CDR1 SEHNR, CDR2 FQNEAQ (reference sequence). CDR3 protein: CASSLPWPTTDTQYF. For the CDR3, the DNA is TGTGCCAGCAGCTTACCTTGGCCAACCACAGATACGCAGTATTTT.

This rearrangement joins TRBV29-1 to TRBJ1-2; tentative D call: TRBD1 (6 bases). The germline gives CDR1 SQVTM, CDR2 ANQGSEA. The CDR3 has 11 amino acids. V shed 6 bases and J shed 6 bases, with 11 bases lying between them. The CDR3 spells CSVKGGNGYTF. As DNA, the CDR3 is TGCAGCGTAAAAGGGGGGAATGGCTACACCTTC.

This clone turned up a few times. The V and J genes are TRBV2 and TRBJ2-7, with D possibly being TRBD2 (6 bases). Germline assignment: CDR1 SNHLY and CDR2 FYNNEI. There are 16 residues in the CDR3. The CDR3 DNA reads TGTGCTACCCTGACGGCGGGACTCGCTGGATCCTACGAGCAGTACTTC. It yields the protein CATLTAGLAGSYEQYF.

This clone was recorded a few times. This chain joins TRBV13 and TRBJ2-7, with 8 positions matching TRBD1. The CDR3 totals 16 residues. V dropped 3 bases and J dropped 0; count of bases not matched to a gene: 7. CDR1 PRHDT and CDR2 FYEKMQ come from the germline V gene (reference sequence). The CDR3 bases are TGTGCCAGCAGCTTCCGTCGACAGGGGCTCTCCTACGAGCAGTACTTC. Protein: CASSFRRQGLSYEQYF. The full variable domain, with the rest looked up from reference TRBV13 and TRBJ2-7, is AAGVIQSPRHLIKEKRETATLKCYPIPRHDTVYWYQQGPGQDPQFLISFYEKMQSDKGSIPDRFSAQQFSDYHSELNMSSLELGDSALYFCASSFRRQGLSYEQYFGPGTRLTVT.

This chain joins TRBV15 and TRBJ2-3, with TRBD1 matching over 7 bases. V lost 5 bases and J lost 7; bases outside the gene matches: 15. The CDR3 totals 16 residues. Germline CDR1 is LNHNV and CDR2 is YYDKDF (reference sequence). CDR3 amino acids: CATSGPRDSGWNTQYF. For the CDR3, the DNA is TGTGCCACCAGCGGCCCCCGGGACAGCGGCTGGAATACGCAGTATTTT.

V and J are TRBV5-1 and TRBJ2-5; D unclear. The CDR3 is 12 residues long. V lost 4 bases, J lost 5 bases, and 9 bases lay in between. In germline, CDR1 is SGHRS, CDR2 YFSETQ. The CDR3 sequence: CASSLSQETQYF. In DNA, the CDR3 is TGCGCCAGCAGCCTCTCTCAGGAGACCCAGTACTTC.

This clone was picked up a small number of times. The chain uses TRBV6-5 and TRBJ1-5, with D hard to call. The CDR3 consists of 14 residues. Germline CDR1 MNHEY, CDR2 SVGAGI. Between the trimmed V and J ends, which lost 6 bases and 2 bases, there was a span of 11 bases. CDR3 bases: TGTGCCAGCAGGGCCCCCGGGGGCAATCAGCCCCAGCATTTT. This encodes CASRAPGGNQPQHF.

This clone was counted at least ten times. The V call is TRBV15, the J call TRBJ2-1, with D perhaps assigned TRBD1 or TRBD2 (5 bases each). Looked up from germline, CDR1 is LNHNV and CDR2 is YYDKDF (reference sequence). V was clipped by 2 bases and J by 8 bases, with 13 bases between them. The CDR3 extends over 14 amino acids. The CDR3 sequence: CATSRQGEAYEQFF. Written as DNA, the CDR3 is TGTGCCACCAGCAGACAGGGAGAGGCGTATGAGCAGTTCTTC. Combining the CDR3 with reference TRBV15 and TRBJ2-1 gives the whole variable domain DAMVIQNPRYQVTQFGKPVTLSCSQTLNHNVMYWYQQKSSQAPKLLFHYYDKDFNNEADTPDNFQSRRPNTSFCFLDIRSPGLGDTAMYLCATSRQGEAYEQFFGPGTRLTVL.

With regard to this clone: Other DNA sequences in the sample encode the same CDR3. The genes are TRBV19 and TRBJ2-2; TRBD1 is a possible D gene (5 bases). CDR1 and CDR2 (germline): LNHDA, SQIVND (reference sequence). V lost 3 bases, J lost 1 base, and 6 bases lay in between. The CDR3 sequence is 14 residues long. The chain's CDR3 is CASSIGQNTGELFF. CDR3 DNA sequence: TGTGCCAGTAGTATCGGACAGAACACCGGGGAGCTGTTTTTT. Complete variable domain (other parts from reference TRBV19 and TRBJ2-2): DGGITQSPKYLFRKEGQNVTLSCEQNLNHDAMYWYRQDPGQGLRLIYYSQIVNDFQKGDIAEGYSVSREKKESFPLTVTSAQKNPTAFYLCASSIGQNTGELFFGEGSRLTVL.

This chain uses TRBV29-1 with TRBJ1-4; D gene unclear. CDR1 is SQVTM, CDR2 ANQGSEA, per germline. This CDR3 comprises 15 residues. The germline V and J ends were trimmed by 6 bases and 6 bases, with 20 bases remaining between them. The CDR3 protein is CSVTLNHQSYEKLFF. In DNA, the CDR3 is TGCAGCGTCACTCTAAATCACCAATCCTATGAAAAACTGTTTTTT.

This clone turned up a few times. The chain couples TRBV25-1 to TRBJ2-7, with TRBD1 matching over 7 bases. Germline CDR1 is MGHDK and CDR2 is SYGVNS. This CDR3 is 15 amino acids long. V shed 5 bases and J 0 bases; nucleotides not matched to a gene: 7. The CDR3 sequence: CASSPLWDSSYEQYF. The CDR3 nucleotides read TGTGCCAGCAGTCCCCTATGGGACAGCTCCTACGAGCAGTACTTC.

The chain links TRBV6-6 to TRBJ1-1; D is perhaps TRBD1 (6 bases). V lost 2 bases to trimming and J lost 1 base, with 8 bases between them. The length of the CDR3 is 14 residues. Germline-derived CDR1 and CDR2 are MNHNY and SVGAGI (reference sequence). The CDR3 reads CASSYDRRNTEAFF. The CDR3, as DNA: TGTGCCAGCAGTTACGACAGGAGGAACACTGAAGCTTTCTTT.

This chain links TRBV19 with TRBJ2-7, with 10 bases identical to TRBD1. The V and J ends lost 0 bases and 2 bases, in that order; junction bases with no gene match: 7. Germline CDR1 and CDR2: LNHDA and SQIVND (reference sequence). This CDR3 contains 17 residues. For the CDR3, the DNA is TGTGCCAGTAGTATAGATCGACAGGGGGCAGAGACCTACGAGCAGTACTTC. Its translation is CASSIDRQGAETYEQYF.

This clone has just a few counts. This chain joins TRBV27 and TRBJ2-7; 7 bases map to TRBD1. The J segment lost 6 bases and the V segment lost 2 bases, leaving 4 bases of the junction unmatched. Germline V CDR1 and CDR2: MNHEY, SMNVEV (reference sequence). The CDR3 is 13 residues long. CDR3 nucleotide sequence: TGTGCCAGCAGTTTAGCGACAGGGACCGAGCAGTACTTC. It yields the protein CASSLATGTEQYF.

The chain combines TRBV30 with TRBJ1-5; the D is unclear. The CDR3 runs to 12 residues. Germline V gives CDR1 GTSNPN, CDR2 SVGIG (reference sequence). Deletions cut 4 bases from V and 2 bases from J, with 6 bases between. Here the CDR3 DNA reads TGTGCCTGGACGTCTGGCAATCAGCCCCAGCATTTT. Residues: CAWTSGNQPQHF.

The gene calls are TRBV7-9 and TRBJ2-7; 9 nucleotides agree with TRBD1. The V segment lost 4 bases and the J segment 2 bases; nucleotides outside the gene matches: 3. Germline CDR1 is SEHNR and CDR2 is FQNEAQ (reference sequence). The CDR3 is 14 amino acids. CDR3 amino acids: CASSSRDRAYEQYF. DNA of the CDR3: TGTGCCAGCAGCTCCCGGGACAGGGCCTACGAGCAGTACTTC.

The J gene is TRBJ1-2, the V gene TRBV25-1, with TRBD1 matching 11 bases. The CDR3 runs 13 residues. Unmatched junction bases numbered 3, after V lost 4 bases and J lost 8 bases. Germline V gives CDR1 MGHDK, CDR2 SYGVNS. The CDR3, as DNA: TGTGCCAGCAGTGTGGGACAGGGGGAGGGCTACACCTTC. It specifies CASSVGQGEGYTF.

This clone was seen a handful of times. The V call is TRBV7-9, the J call TRBJ2-1; D gene ambiguous. The CDR3 length is 13 residues. Germline lookup yields CDR1 SEHNR and CDR2 FQNEAQ (reference sequence). V was cut by 0 bases and J by 7 bases, with 7 bases left in between. The CDR3 here is CASSLALVNEQFF. The DNA of the CDR3 is TGTGCCAGCAGCTTAGCTTTAGTGAATGAGCAGTTCTTC. Looking up the rest from reference TRBV7-9 and TRBJ2-1 gives the full variable domain: DTGVSQNPRHKITKRGQNVTFRCDPISEHNRLYWYRQTLGQGPEFLTYFQNEAQLEKSRLLSDRFSAERPKGSFSTLEIQRTEQGDSAMYLCASSLALVNEQFFGPGTRLTVL.

This clone was observed once. This rearrangement joins TRBV5-1 to TRBJ2-1; no clear D gene. Looked up from germline, CDR1 is SGHRS and CDR2 is YFSETQ. CDR3 length: 11 amino acids. Trimming took 3 bases from V and 10 from J, leaving 8 bases between them. The CDR3: CASSWTEEQFF. Written as DNA, the CDR3 is TGCGCCAGCAGCTGGACGGAAGAGCAGTTCTTC.

The rearrangement uses TRBV7-9 and TRBJ2-3; D is uncertain. In germline, CDR1 is SEHNR, CDR2 FQNEAQ (reference sequence). Trimming took 4 bases from V and 6 from J, leaving 8 bases between them. The CDR3 contains 12 residues. DNA of the CDR3: TGTGCCAGCAGCTCCGCCCGGGATACGCAGTATTTT. This gives the protein CASSSARDTQYF.

The CDR3 sequence: CASSESLSGRNSPLHF. The CDR3 coding sequence is TGTGCCAGCAGTGAAAGCCTCTCGGGGCGCAATTCACCCCTCCACTTT. This chain uses TRBV2 with TRBJ1-6; D possibly corresponds to TRBD1 (5 bases). From germline, CDR1 is SNHLY and CDR2 FYNNEI. The V end was cut by 2 bases, the J end by 7 bases, with 15 bases between. This CDR3 region has 16 residues.

This clone was seen a few times. The rearrangement joins TRBV7-9 to TRBJ1-2; possibly TRBD1 for D (5 bases). Germline loops: CDR1 SEHNR, CDR2 FQNEAQ (reference sequence). Trimming pared 2 bases from V and 6 bases from J, leaving 13 bases between. CDR3 length: 14 residues. Written as DNA, the CDR3 is TGTGCCAGCAGCTTATCGAGTGGGGGAGATGGCTACACCTTC. Protein product: CASSLSSGGDGYTF.

The rearrangement links TRBV6-6 to TRBJ2-7, with D perhaps matching TRBD2 (6 bases). CDR1 and CDR2 from the germline V gene are MNHNY and SVGAGI (reference sequence). Trimming removed 6 bases from V and 4 bases from J, with 13 bases in between. This CDR3 spans 13 amino acids. The CDR3 sequence is CASSAGSYYEQYF. The DNA of the CDR3 is TGTGCCAGCAGCGCCGGGAGCTATTACGAGCAGTACTTC.

In this sample, this clone turned up once. This rearrangement joins TRBV27 to TRBJ2-1; D possibly uses TRBD1 or TRBD2 (5 bases each). V lost 5 bases, J lost 6 bases, and 14 bases lay in between. Germline V lookup: CDR1 MNHEY, CDR2 SMNVEV (reference sequence). The CDR3 runs to 14 residues. The CDR3: CASSNYEGTNEQFF. The CDR3 nucleotides are TGTGCCAGCAGTAACTATGAGGGGACCAATGAGCAGTTCTTC.

The genes are TRBV29-1 and TRBJ2-7; D may be TRBD1 or TRBD2 (5 bases each). The CDR3 sequence is 12 residues long. V lost 7 bases to trimming and J lost 3 bases, with 13 bases between them. CDR1 and CDR2 (germline): SQVTM, ANQGSEA. The CDR3 protein is CSGRDGDYEQYF. The CDR3 coding sequence is TGCAGCGGCCGGGACGGAGACTACGAGCAGTACTTC.

V and J are TRBV10-3 and TRBJ2-7; 10 nucleotides agree with TRBD1. From germline, CDR1 is ENHRY and CDR2 SYGVKD. Unmatched junction bases numbered 9, after V lost 4 bases and J lost 0 bases. There are 17 residues in the CDR3. The CDR3 is CAISGLEGDRGSYEQYF. Written as DNA, the CDR3 is TGTGCCATCAGTGGTCTTGAAGGGGACAGGGGCTCCTACGAGCAGTACTTC.

In its sample, this clone was seen a few times. This chain links TRBV28 with TRBJ1-5, with D unclear. This CDR3 contains 14 residues. Trimming removed 2 bases from V and 6 bases from J, with 11 bases in between. The germline V gene encodes CDR1 MDHEN and CDR2 SYDVKM. The CDR3 DNA is TGTGCCAGCAGTTTAAGACGACACGGTCAGCCCCAGCATTTT. This sequence encodes CASSLRRHGQPQHF.

DNA for the CDR3: TGTGCCAGCAGTCCGACTTGGGGCACCGGGGAGCTGTTTTTT. It yields the protein CASSPTWGTGELFF. The chain uses TRBV27 and TRBJ2-2; D uncertain. Germline lookup yields CDR1 MNHEY and CDR2 SMNVEV (reference sequence). This CDR3 is 14 amino acids long. V lost 5 bases and J 4 bases, leaving 11 bases between the germline ends.

The CDR3 region is CASRPGRAGEQYF. The CDR3 coding sequence is TGTGCCAGCAGACCGGGCCGCGCGGGAGAGCAGTACTTC. This chain links TRBV13 with TRBJ2-7; a possible D gene is TRBD2 (6 bases). The length of the CDR3 is 13 residues. CDR1 is PRHDT, CDR2 FYEKMQ, per germline (reference sequence). The V gene lost 6 bases and the J gene lost 7 bases, with 16 bases spanning the gap.

This clone was observed a handful of times. The rearrangement joins TRBV6-1 to TRBJ2-5; possible D gene TRBD1, 5 bases. Per the germline V gene, CDR1 is MNHNS and CDR2 is SASEGT. There are 13 residues in the CDR3. Trimming shortened V by 8 bases and J by 2 bases, and 12 bases separated the two germline ends. The CDR3 DNA is TGTGCCAGCTTGGGGCCTAGGCAAGAGACCCAGTACTTC. It yields the protein CASLGPRQETQYF.